The 7 T cell receptor beta chains listed next were all sequenced from one sample in a study of blood T cell repertoires in COVID-19. Clones were read by immunoSEQ multiplex PCR, and TCRdb kept only the in-frame ones, dropping some. The sample lists approximately 46,000 clones, about 76% occurring once. Sequencing was done on a sample of peripheral blood. The receptors here all came from a woman aged 80 or over with COVID-19, enrolled during active disease.

This clone was observed once. This chain links TRBV12-3 or TRBV12-4 with TRBJ2-3; D gene uncertain. Trimming removed 2 bases from V and 2 bases from J, with 5 bases in between. The CDR3 spans 13 residues. In DNA, the CDR3 is TGTGCCAGCAGTTTACAGATCACAGATACGCAGTATTTT. Translation: CASSLQITDTQYF.

About this clone: Within the sample, other DNA sequences also encode this same CDR3. The chain couples TRBV19 to TRBJ2-5; D is possibly TRBD1 (5 bases). This CDR3 has 13 residues. Trimming removed 4 bases at V and 1 base at J, with 7 bases between. The germline V gene has CDR1 LNHDA and CDR2 SQIVND (reference sequence). CDR3 protein: CASSTGSQETQYF. As DNA, the CDR3 is TGTGCCAGTAGTACAGGGTCCCAAGAGACCCAGTACTTC.

V gene TRBV6-4 combines with J gene TRBJ2-1; 10 bases line up with TRBD2. V trimming: 5 bases; J trimming: 3 bases; junction bases outside the gene matches: 4. CDR3 length: 15 residues. Germline V gene data show CDR1 as MRHNA and CDR2 as SNTAGT. The DNA of the CDR3 is TGTGCCAGCAGTTCGGCTAGCGGGAGCTACAATGAGCAGTTCTTC. Translated, it gives CASSSASGSYNEQFF.

This clone was counted once. The rearrangement joins TRBV27 to TRBJ2-7; D gene uncertain. Germline values: CDR1 MNHEY, CDR2 SMNVEV (reference sequence). Trimming shortened V by 6 bases and J by 3 bases, and 18 bases separated the two germline ends. The CDR3 consists of 15 residues. As DNA, the CDR3 is TGTGCCAGCAGAGCGAGCGCCGGGTCCAACTACGAGCAGTACTTC. Its translation: CASRASAGSNYEQYF.

CDR3 bases: TGTGCCAGCAGTTTGTCGGGACAGGCCACCGGGGAGCTGTTTTTT. Its protein is CASSLSGQATGELFF. The chain recombines TRBV27 with TRBJ2-2; 8 bases map to TRBD1. CDR3 size: 15 residues. In germline, CDR1 is MNHEY, CDR2 SMNVEV (reference sequence). V shed 3 bases and J 4 bases; nucleotides not matched to a gene: 4.

This clone was observed a single time. The V and J genes are TRBV19 and TRBJ2-1; 10 positions match TRBD2. The CDR3 is 16 amino acids. Trimming at V came to 3 bases and at J to 8 bases, leaving 10 bases not matched to a gene. Germline values: CDR1 LNHDA, CDR2 SQIVND (reference sequence). The CDR3 region has the DNA TGTGCCAGTAGTATGGTGATAGCGGGAGGTTTGGATGAGCAGTTCTTC. Protein: CASSMVIAGGLDEQFF.

This rearrangement joins TRBV5-1 to TRBJ1-1; TRBD1 might be the D (5 bases). This CDR3 comprises 13 residues. CDR1 SGHRS and CDR2 YFSETQ come from the germline V gene. Trimming removed 4 bases at V and 1 base at J, with 8 bases between. The CDR3 loop is CASSAQGNTEAFF. For the CDR3, the DNA is TGCGCCAGCAGCGCCCAGGGGAACACTGAAGCTTTCTTT.